Described below is a single TCR beta chain sequence and its context. What it recognizes is unknown. This sample was included in a study of tissue T cells after allogeneic stem cell transplantation. Study details: Every graft-versus-host disease patient had gastrointestinal disease and got several lines of graft-versus-host disease therapy.

Germline loops: CDR1 GTSNPN, CDR2 SVGIG (reference sequence). V was trimmed by 1 base and J by 0 bases, leaving 4 bases between them. This CDR3 is 13 amino acids long. Produced via immunoSEQ multiplex PCR; TCRdb's table is partial and in-frame only. The sample has around 40,000 clones, roughly 92% seen once. Notes on the study in general: Tissue-detected TCR repertoire was only partly captured by blood and spleen T cells.

The chain is built from TRBV30 and TRBJ1-5; the D is unclear. The sequencing here drew on blood, taken before transplantation. The sequence derives from a woman between 35 and 75 years old who later had graft-versus-host disease after an allogeneic stem cell transplant. CDR3 bases: TGTGCCTGGAGTGAAGATAGCAATCAGCCCCAGCATTTT. Amino acids: CAWSEDSNQPQHF.